The 11 T cell receptor beta chains in this list originate from one sample, sequenced in a study of blood T cell repertoires in COVID-19. Only in-frame clones appear in the TCRdb table, and some are missing; sequencing was by immunoSEQ multiplex PCR. Of about 190,000 clones in the sample, roughly 91% were seen once. The source material was peripheral blood. The source is a human donor in a cohort sampled during active COVID-19.

This chain joins TRBV7-2 and TRBJ2-5; 10 positions match TRBD2. CDR1 and CDR2 (germline): SGHTA, FQGNSA. J was trimmed by 2 bases and V by 0 bases; bases with no gene match: 6. CDR3 size: 17 residues. The CDR3 region is CASSLAWRTSGQETQYF. The CDR3 region has the DNA TGTGCCAGCAGCTTAGCCTGGAGGACTAGCGGTCAAGAGACCCAGTACTTC.

This chain uses TRBV5-5 with TRBJ2-3, with 7 bases that match TRBD1. Trimming removed 1 base from V and 2 bases from J; junction bases left unmatched: 4. The CDR3 runs to 15 residues. From germline, CDR1 is SGHKS and CDR2 YYEKEE (reference sequence). In nucleotides, the CDR3 is TGTGCCAGCAGCTTGACAGGGGCCCACACAGATACGCAGTATTTT. It translates to CASSLTGAHTDTQYF.

The genes are TRBV29-1 and TRBJ1-5; 10 bases line up with TRBD1. CDR1 is SQVTM and CDR2 is ANQGSEA in the germline V gene. This CDR3 spans 13 amino acids. The V gene end was trimmed by 7 bases and the J gene end by 6 bases; junction bases not matched to a gene: 6. The CDR3 coding sequence is TGCAGCGCTAGGACAGGGGGAAGTCAGCCCCAGCATTTT. Its translation is CSARTGGSQPQHF.

CDR3 in DNA: TGTGCCAGCTCACGACAGGGGGGCTACGAGCAGTACTTC. Translating it yields CASSRQGGYEQYF. The chain recombines TRBV18 with TRBJ2-7; 9 positions match TRBD1. Germline loops: CDR1 KGHSH, CDR2 LQKENI. The V gene end was trimmed by 4 bases and the J gene end by 3 bases; junction bases not matched to a gene: 1. CDR3 length: 13 residues.

This rearrangement joins TRBV7-9 to TRBJ2-1; 11 bases fit TRBD2. The germline V gene has CDR1 SEHNR and CDR2 FQNEAQ (reference sequence). V lost 6 bases, J lost 3 bases, and 4 bases stayed unmatched. The CDR3 contains 15 residues. CDR3 DNA sequence: TGTGCCAGCAGTTCGGGGACTAGCGGCTACAATGAGCAGTTCTTC. This translates into CASSSGTSGYNEQFF. Based on the CDR3 plus reference TRBV7-9 and TRBJ2-1, the full variable domain is DTGVSQNPRHKITKRGQNVTFRCDPISEHNRLYWYRQTLGQGPEFLTYFQNEAQLEKSRLLSDRFSAERPKGSFSTLEIQRTEQGDSAMYLCASSSGTSGYNEQFFGPGTRLTVL.

J is TRBJ1-2 and V is TRBV27; D might be TRBD1 (6 bases). Germline V lookup: CDR1 MNHEY, CDR2 SMNVEV (reference sequence). The germline V and J ends were trimmed by 8 bases and 7 bases, with 23 bases remaining between them. The CDR3 is 15 amino acids. The CDR3 loop is CASGVGGLSLGGYTF. The DNA of the CDR3 is TGTGCCAGCGGGGTCGGGGGGCTTTCTCTAGGTGGCTACACCTTC.

V gene TRBV18 combines with J gene TRBJ2-1, with D perhaps matching TRBD2 (6 bases). The CDR3 sequence is 15 residues long. V was shortened by 3 bases and J by 4 bases, with 13 bases between the two germline ends. In germline, CDR1 is KGHSH, CDR2 LQKENI. The CDR3 coding sequence is TGTGCCAGCTCACCCCCGGGGGTGACGTACAATGAGCAGTTCTTC. This codes for CASSPPGVTYNEQFF.

This clone was counted between two and nine times. This CDR3 reads CASRPLDSSSYEQYF. CDR3 nucleotides: TGCGCCAGCAGGCCCCTAGACTCAAGCTCCTACGAGCAGTACTTC. The genes are TRBV5-1 and TRBJ2-7; D is unresolved. Germline CDR1 reads SGHRS; CDR2 reads YFSETQ. This CDR3 comprises 15 residues. Trimming took off 5 bases at V and 0 bases at J, with 15 bases between the two ends.

V is TRBV5-1 and J is TRBJ2-1; TRBD2 aligns across 8 bases. The germline CDR1 and CDR2 sequences are SGHRS and YFSETQ. This CDR3 spans 16 amino acids. Trimming removed 6 bases from V and 7 bases from J; junction bases left unmatched: 15. CDR3 DNA sequence: TGCGCCAGCACCCCTGGACCAGCGGGAGAGGGGAATGAGCAGTTCTTC. Protein product: CASTPGPAGEGNEQFF.

V and J are TRBV6-5 and TRBJ1-2; the match to TRBD1 covers 7 bases. CDR1 and CDR2 from the germline V gene are MNHEY and SVGAGI. Trimming cost V 1 base and J 3 bases; bases outside gene matches: 8. The CDR3 extends over 16 amino acids. The chain's CDR3 is CASSYWGTGAHYGYTF. In DNA form, the CDR3 reads TGTGCCAGCAGTTACTGGGGTACAGGGGCCCACTATGGCTACACCTTC.

The chain joins TRBV4-2 to TRBJ2-1; 10 bases are shared with TRBD2. J lost 8 bases, V lost 3 bases, and 1 base had no gene match. From germline, CDR1 is LGHNA and CDR2 YNFKEQ. This CDR3 contains 13 residues. The CDR3 nucleotides read TGTGCCAGCAGCCATAGCGGGAGGCATGAGCAGTTCTTC. This gives the protein CASSHSGRHEQFF.